This T cell receptor (beta chain) was identified during a study of T-cell reconstitution after alpha-beta-depleted transplantation in children. Germline V gives CDR1 LGHNA, CDR2 YNFKEQ. The CDR3 totals 17 residues. The V segment lost 4 bases and the J segment 0 bases; nucleotides outside the gene matches: 11. Unique molecular identifiers were incorporated into the prepared TCRbeta library. TCRdb called the PCR reads again in MiXCR, with one record for every CDR3 protein. The data show about 580,000 distinct CDR3 sequences, with more than 20% seen just once and 11% to 15% held by the top ten. General study findings and limits: Some patients owed their high day-60 TCRbeta diversity to surviving recipient T cells and thymic progenitors. From newly produced T cells came most of the T-cell counts and diversity one year after transplant. Reportedly, only several hundred clones from non-depleted graft cells drove alpha-beta T-cell counts at about two months.

As concerns this clonotype: The antigen is unknown.

This TCR derives from a boy under two years old who had a stem cell transplant for acute myeloid leukemia, so the T cells may come from the graft donor. The V call is TRBV4-2, the J call TRBJ2-5, with 7 positions matching TRBD2. The sample was PBMCs, mostly from graft donor cells, taken 360 days after TCRalphabeta/CD19-depleted stem cell transplant. CDR3 amino acids: CASSPSNVRGNQETQYF. CDR3 DNA sequence: TGTGCCAGCAGCCCGTCCAACGTGCGGGGGAACCAAGAGACCCAGTACTTC.